This TCR beta chain was observed in a study of cytomegalovirus exposure and HLA in healthy donors. Overall study findings and caveats: Reported results showed that the classifier diagnosed cytomegalovirus status with high specificity and sensitivity. Presence/absence analyses supposed approximately even sequencing depth among donors. A further, later analysis showed that HLA-associated TCR beta chains (compared with equally common others) were more clonally expanded.

In regard to this clone: Its antigen is unidentified.

The PCR was carried out with 60 Vbeta primers and 13 Jbeta primers. Libraries were prepared by immunoSEQ multiplex PCR; TCRdb keeps only in-frame clonotypes and omits some of them. The table has roughly 100,000 clones, about four fifths seen once. V lost 9 bases and J 4 bases, leaving 24 bases between the germline ends. The CDR3 runs to 16 residues. The germline V gene has CDR1 MDHEN and CDR2 SYDVKM. Sequencing input: PBMCs. The V call is TRBV28, the J call TRBJ1-1; D unclear. The TCR was taken from a man between 18 and 29 years old in good health and CMV-seropositive. CDR3 nucleotides: TGTGCCAGTAGACCTACCCGGAGCGGAGGGATCACTGAAGCTTTCTTT. Translating gives CASRPTRSGGITEAFF.